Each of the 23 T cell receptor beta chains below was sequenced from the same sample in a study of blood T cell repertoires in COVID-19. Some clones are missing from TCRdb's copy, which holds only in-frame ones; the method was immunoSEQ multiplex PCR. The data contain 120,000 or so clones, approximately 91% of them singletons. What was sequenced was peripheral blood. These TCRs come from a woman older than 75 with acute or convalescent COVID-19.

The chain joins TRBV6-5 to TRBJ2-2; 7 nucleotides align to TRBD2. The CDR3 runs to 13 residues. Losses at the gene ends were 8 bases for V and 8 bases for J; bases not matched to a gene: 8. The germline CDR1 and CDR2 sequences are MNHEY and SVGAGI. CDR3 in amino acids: CASVWLAAGELFF. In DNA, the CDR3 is TGTGCCAGCGTCTGGCTAGCGGCTGGGGAGCTGTTTTTT.

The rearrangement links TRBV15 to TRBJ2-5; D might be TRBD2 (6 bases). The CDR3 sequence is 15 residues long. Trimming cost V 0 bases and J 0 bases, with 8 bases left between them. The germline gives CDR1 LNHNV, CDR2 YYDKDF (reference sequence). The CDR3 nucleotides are TGTGCCACCAGCAGAGAGGTAGCGGACCAAGAGACCCAGTACTTC. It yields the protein CATSREVADQETQYF.

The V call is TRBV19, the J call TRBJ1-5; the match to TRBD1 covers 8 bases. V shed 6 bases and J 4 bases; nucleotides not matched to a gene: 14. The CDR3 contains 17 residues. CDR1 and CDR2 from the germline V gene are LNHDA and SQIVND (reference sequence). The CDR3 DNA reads TGTGCCAGTAGCCAAACCGTGGACAGGGTGCGGAATCAGCCCCAGCATTTT. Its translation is CASSQTVDRVRNQPQHF.

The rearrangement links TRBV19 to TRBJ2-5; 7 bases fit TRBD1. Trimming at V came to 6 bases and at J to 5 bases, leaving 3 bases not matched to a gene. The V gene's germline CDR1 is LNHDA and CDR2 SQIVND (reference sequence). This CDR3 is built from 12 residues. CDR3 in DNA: TGTGCCAGTAGGAGGGGGCGGGAGACCCAGTACTTC. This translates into CASRRGRETQYF.

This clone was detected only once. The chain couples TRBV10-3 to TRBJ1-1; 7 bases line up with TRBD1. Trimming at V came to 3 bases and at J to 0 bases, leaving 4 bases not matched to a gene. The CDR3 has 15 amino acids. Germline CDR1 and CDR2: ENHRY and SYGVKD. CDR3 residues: CAISDLQGMNTEAFF. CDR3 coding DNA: TGTGCCATCAGTGACTTACAGGGGATGAACACTGAAGCTTTCTTT.

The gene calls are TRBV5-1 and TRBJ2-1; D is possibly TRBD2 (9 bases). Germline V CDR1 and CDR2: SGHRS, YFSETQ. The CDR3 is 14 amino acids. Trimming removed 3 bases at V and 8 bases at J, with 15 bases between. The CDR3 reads CASSSLAGQDEQFF. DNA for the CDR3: TGCGCCAGCAGCTCTCTAGCGGGACAGGATGAGCAGTTCTTC.

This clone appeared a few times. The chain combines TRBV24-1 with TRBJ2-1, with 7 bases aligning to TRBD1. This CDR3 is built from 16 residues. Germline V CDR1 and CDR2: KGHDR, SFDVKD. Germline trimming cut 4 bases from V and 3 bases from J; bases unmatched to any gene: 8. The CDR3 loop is CATSDSTGVNYNEQFF. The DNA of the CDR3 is TGTGCCACCAGTGACTCAACAGGGGTTAACTACAATGAGCAGTTCTTC.

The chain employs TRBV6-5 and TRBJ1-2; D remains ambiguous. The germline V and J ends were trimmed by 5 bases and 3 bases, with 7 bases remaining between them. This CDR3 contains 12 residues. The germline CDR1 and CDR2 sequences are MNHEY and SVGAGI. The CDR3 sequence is CASSTTDYGYTF. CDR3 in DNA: TGTGCCAGCAGTACAACAGACTATGGCTACACCTTC.

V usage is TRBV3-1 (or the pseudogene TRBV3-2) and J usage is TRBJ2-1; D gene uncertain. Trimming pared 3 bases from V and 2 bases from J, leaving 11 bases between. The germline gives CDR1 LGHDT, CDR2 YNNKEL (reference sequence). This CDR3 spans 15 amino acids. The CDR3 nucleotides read TGTGCCAGCAGCCACCTCAGTCCTGCCTACAATGAGCAGTTCTTC. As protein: CASSHLSPAYNEQFF.

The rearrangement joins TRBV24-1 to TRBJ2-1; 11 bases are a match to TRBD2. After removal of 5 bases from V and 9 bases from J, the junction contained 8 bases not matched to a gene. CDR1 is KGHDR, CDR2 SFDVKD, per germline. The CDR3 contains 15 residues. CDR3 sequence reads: CATSAPSGRLSEQFF. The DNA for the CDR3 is TGTGCCACCAGTGCCCCTAGCGGGAGGCTCAGTGAGCAGTTCTTC.

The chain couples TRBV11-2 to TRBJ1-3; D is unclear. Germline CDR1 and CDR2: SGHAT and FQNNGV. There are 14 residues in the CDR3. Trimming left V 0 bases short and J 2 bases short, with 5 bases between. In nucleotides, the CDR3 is TGTGCCAGCAGCTTAGATTCAGCTGGAAACACCATATATTTT. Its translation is CASSLDSAGNTIYF.

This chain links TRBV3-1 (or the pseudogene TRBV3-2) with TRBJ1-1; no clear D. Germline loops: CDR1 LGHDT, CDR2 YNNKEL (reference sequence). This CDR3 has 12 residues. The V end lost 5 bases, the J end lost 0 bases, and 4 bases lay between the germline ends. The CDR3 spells CASSSVNTEAFF. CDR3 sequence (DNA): TGTGCCAGCAGCTCGGTGAACACTGAAGCTTTCTTT.

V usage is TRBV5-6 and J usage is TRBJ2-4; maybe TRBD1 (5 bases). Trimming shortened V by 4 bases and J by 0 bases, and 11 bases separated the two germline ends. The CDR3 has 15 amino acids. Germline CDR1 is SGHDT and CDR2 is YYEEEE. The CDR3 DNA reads TGTGCCAGCAGCAAGGACACTCTAGCCAAAAACATTCAGTACTTC. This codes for CASSKDTLAKNIQYF.

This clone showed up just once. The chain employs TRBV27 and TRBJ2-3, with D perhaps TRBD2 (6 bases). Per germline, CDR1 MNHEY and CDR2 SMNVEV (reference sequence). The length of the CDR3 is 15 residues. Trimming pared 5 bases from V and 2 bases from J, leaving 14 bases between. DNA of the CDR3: TGTGCCAGCAGTCCCAGGACTATTCTCACAGATACGCAGTATTTT. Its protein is CASSPRTILTDTQYF.

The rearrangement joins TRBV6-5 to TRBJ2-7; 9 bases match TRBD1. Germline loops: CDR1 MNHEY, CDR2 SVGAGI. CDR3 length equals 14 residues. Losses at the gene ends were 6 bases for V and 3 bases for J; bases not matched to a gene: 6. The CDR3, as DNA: TGTGCCAGCAGCTTGGACAGGGGTGGCTACGAGCAGTACTTC. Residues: CASSLDRGGYEQYF.

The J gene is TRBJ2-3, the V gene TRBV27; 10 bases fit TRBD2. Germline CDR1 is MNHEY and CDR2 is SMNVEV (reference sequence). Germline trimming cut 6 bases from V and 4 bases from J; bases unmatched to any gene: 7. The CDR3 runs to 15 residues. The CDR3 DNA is TGTGCCAGCAGACCCCTAGCGGGAGTGGCAGATACGCAGTATTTT. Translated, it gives CASRPLAGVADTQYF.

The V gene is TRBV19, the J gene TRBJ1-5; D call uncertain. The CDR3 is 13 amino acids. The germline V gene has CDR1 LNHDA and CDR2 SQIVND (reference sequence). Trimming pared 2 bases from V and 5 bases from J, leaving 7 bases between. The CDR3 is CASSILEDQPQHF. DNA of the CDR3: TGTGCCAGTAGTATACTGGAGGATCAGCCCCAGCATTTT.

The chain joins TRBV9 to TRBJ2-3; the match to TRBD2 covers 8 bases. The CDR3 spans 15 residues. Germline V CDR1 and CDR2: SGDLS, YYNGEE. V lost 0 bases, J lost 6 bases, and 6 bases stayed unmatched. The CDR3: CASSVGREEADTQYF. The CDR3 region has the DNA TGTGCCAGCAGCGTAGGGCGGGAGGAGGCGGATACGCAGTATTTT. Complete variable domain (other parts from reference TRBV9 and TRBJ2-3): DSGVTQTPKHLITATGQRVTLRCSPRSGDLSVYWYQQSLDQGLQFLIQYYNGEERAKGNILERFSAQQFPDLHSELNLSSLELGDSALYFCASSVGREEADTQYFGPGTRLTVL.

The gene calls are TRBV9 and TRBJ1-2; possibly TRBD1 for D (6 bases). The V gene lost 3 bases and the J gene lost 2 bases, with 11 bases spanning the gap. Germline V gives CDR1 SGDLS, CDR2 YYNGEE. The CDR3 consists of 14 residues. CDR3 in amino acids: CASSALGQNYGYTF. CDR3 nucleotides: TGTGCCAGCAGCGCCTTGGGACAAAACTATGGCTACACCTTC.

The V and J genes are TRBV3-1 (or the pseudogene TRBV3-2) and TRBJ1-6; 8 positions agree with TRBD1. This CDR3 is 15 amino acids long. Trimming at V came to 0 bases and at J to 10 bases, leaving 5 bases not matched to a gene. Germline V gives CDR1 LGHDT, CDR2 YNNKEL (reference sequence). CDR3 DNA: TGTGCCAGCAGCCAAGATGGACAGGGTGCCTCACCCCTCCACTTT. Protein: CASSQDGQGASPLHF.

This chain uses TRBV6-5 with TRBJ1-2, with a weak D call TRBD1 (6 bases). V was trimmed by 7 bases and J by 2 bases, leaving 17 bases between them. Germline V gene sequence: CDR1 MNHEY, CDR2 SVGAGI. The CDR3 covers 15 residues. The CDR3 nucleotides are TGTGCCAGCACAGGCCCTGGACAGCCGAACTATGGCTACACCTTC. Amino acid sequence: CASTGPGQPNYGYTF.

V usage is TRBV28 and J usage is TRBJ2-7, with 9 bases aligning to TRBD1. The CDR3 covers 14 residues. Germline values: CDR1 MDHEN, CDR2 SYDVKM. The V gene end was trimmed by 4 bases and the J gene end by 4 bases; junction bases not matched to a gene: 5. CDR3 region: CASSSGGQGYEQYF. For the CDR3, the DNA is TGTGCCAGCAGTTCCGGGGGACAGGGTTACGAGCAGTACTTC. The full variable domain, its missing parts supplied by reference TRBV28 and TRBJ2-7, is DVKVTQSSRYLVKRTGEKVFLECVQDMDHENMFWYRQDPGLGLRLIYFSYDVKMKEKGDIPEGYSVSREKKERFSLILESASTNQTSMYLCASSSGGQGYEQYFGPGTRLTVT.

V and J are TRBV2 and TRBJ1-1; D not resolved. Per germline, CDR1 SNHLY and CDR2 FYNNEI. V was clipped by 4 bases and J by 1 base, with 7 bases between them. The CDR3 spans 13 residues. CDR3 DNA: TGTGCCAGCAGTGGATGGCAGAACACTGAAGCTTTCTTT. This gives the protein CASSGWQNTEAFF.